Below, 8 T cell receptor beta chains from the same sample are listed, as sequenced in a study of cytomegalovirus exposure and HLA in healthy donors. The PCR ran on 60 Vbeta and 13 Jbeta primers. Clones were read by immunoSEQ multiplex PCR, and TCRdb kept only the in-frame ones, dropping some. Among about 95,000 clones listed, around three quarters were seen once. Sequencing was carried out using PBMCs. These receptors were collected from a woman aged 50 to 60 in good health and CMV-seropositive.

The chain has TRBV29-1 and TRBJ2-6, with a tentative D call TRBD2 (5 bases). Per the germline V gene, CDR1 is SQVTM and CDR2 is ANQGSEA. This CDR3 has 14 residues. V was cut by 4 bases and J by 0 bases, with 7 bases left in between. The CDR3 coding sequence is TGCAGCGTTGCGGGGATCTCTGGGGCCAACGTCCTGACTTTC. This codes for CSVAGISGANVLTF.

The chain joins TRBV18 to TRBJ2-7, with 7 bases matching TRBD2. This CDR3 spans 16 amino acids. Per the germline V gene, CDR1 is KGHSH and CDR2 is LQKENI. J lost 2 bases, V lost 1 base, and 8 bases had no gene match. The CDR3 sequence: CASSPRGGTDTYEQYF. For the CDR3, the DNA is TGTGCCAGCTCACCACGGGGGGGGACGGATACCTACGAGCAGTACTTC.

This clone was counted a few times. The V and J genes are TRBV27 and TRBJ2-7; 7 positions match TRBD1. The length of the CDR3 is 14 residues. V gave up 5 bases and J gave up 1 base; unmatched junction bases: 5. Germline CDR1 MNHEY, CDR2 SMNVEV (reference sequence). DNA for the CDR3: TGTGCCAGCAGTCCACCGGACAGGTCCTACGAGCAGTACTTC. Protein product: CASSPPDRSYEQYF.

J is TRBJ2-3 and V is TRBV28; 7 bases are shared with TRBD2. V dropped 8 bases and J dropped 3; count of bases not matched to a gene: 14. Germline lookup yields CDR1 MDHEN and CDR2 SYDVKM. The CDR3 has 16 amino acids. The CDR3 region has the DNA TGTGCCAGCGGCACCGGGGGGAGGGCCCTGACAGATACGCAGTATTTT. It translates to CASGTGGRALTDTQYF.

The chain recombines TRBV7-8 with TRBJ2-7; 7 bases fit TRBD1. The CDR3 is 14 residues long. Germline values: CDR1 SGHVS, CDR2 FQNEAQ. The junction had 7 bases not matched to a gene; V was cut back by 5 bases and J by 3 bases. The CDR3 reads CASSLKTGNYEQYF. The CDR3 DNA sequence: TGTGCCAGCAGCCTCAAGACAGGGAACTACGAGCAGTACTTC. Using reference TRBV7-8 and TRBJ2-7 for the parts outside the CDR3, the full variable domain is GAGVSQSPRYKVAKRGQDVALRCDPISGHVSLFWYQQALGQGPEFLTYFQNEAQLDKSGLPSDRFFAERPEGSVSTLKIQRTQQEDSAVYLCASSLKTGNYEQYFGPGTRLTVT.

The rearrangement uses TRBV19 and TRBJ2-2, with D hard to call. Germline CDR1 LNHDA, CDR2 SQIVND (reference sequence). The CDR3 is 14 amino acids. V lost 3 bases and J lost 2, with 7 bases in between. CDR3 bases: TGTGCCAGTAGTATTGAGCCTAACACCGGGGAGCTGTTTTTT. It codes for CASSIEPNTGELFF.

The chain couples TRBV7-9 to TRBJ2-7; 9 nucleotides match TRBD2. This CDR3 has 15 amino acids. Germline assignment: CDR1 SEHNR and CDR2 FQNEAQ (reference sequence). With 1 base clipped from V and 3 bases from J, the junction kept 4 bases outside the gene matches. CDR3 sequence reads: CASSLGGLANYEQYF. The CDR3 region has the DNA TGTGCCAGCAGCTTAGGGGGACTAGCCAACTACGAGCAGTACTTC.

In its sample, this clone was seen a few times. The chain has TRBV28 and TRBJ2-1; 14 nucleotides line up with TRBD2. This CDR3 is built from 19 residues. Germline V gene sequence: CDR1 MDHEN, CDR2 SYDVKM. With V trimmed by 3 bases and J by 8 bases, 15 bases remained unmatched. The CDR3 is CASSFYPSGTSGRSDEQFF. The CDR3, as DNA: TGTGCCAGCAGTTTTTACCCATCGGGGACTAGCGGGAGAAGCGATGAGCAGTTCTTC.